These 10 T cell receptor beta chains originate from one sample sequenced in a study of blood T cells in healthy people across ages. Primers used in a second PCR of roughly 6 to 11 cycles were a sample-barcoded 5' primer and a J-beta primer mix. Each CDR3 protein is one row after TCRdb ran MiXCR on the 5' RACE reads. The sample lists some 1 million distinct CDR3 sequences; less than 50% were seen once. Sequenced: blood. These receptors all come from a woman in her fifties or sixties in good health.

This clonotype was observed a few times. The chain combines TRBV28 with TRBJ1-2; unclear D gene. The CDR3 is 12 residues long. CDR1 and CDR2 (germline): MDHEN, SYDVKM. Trimming cost V 6 bases and J 7 bases, with 12 bases left between them. The CDR3 reads CASRESYGGYTF. CDR3 nucleotides: TGTGCCAGCAGGGAAAGCTATGGTGGCTACACCTTC.

This clonotype was seen a few times. V gene TRBV6-6 combines with J gene TRBJ2-5; possibly TRBD2 for D (6 bases). TRBJ2-7 matches the DNA end more closely, so the J call is doubtful. This CDR3 has 14 amino acids. Germline lookup yields CDR1 MNHNY and CDR2 SVGAGI (reference sequence). The CDR3 nucleotides read TGTGCCAGCAGTGTACGGGCGGGATCCTACGAGCAGTACTTC. It encodes CASSVRAGSYEQYF.

The chain recombines TRBV20-1 with TRBJ1-1; 9 bases match TRBD1. The V segment lost 4 bases and the J segment 4 bases; nucleotides outside the gene matches: 1. From germline, CDR1 is DFQATT and CDR2 SNEGSKA (reference sequence). CDR3 size: 12 residues. Written as DNA, the CDR3 is TGCAGTGCTACACAGGGGGCCACTGAAGCTTTCTTT. Translating it yields CSATQGATEAFF.

The chain carries TRBV9 and TRBJ2-1; TRBD2 matches 7 bases. Germline V gene data show CDR1 as SGDLS and CDR2 as YYNGEE. The ends lost 0 bases at V and 2 bases at J; junction bases unmatched: 5. The CDR3 sequence is 16 residues long. As DNA, the CDR3 is TGTGCCAGCAGCGTAGGGGGGGGTAACCCCTACAATGAGCAGTTCTTC. Protein product: CASSVGGGNPYNEQFF.

The gene calls are TRBV12-3 or TRBV12-4 and TRBJ2-1; the D gene is possibly TRBD1 (8 bases). CDR3 size: 15 residues. V gave up 5 bases and J gave up 7 bases, with 18 bases separating them. The CDR3 sequence: CASSPRQGRVNEQFF. CDR3 nucleotides: TGTGCCAGCAGTCCCCGACAGGGGAGGGTTAATGAGCAGTTCTTC.

V and J are TRBV2 and TRBJ2-3; D perhaps matches TRBD2 (5 bases). The germline V and J ends were trimmed by 6 bases and 3 bases, with 25 bases remaining between them. The CDR3 has 18 residues. Germline V gene data show CDR1 as SNHLY and CDR2 as FYNNEI. The chain's CDR3 is CASRYSFEGVLGTDTQYF. CDR3 DNA sequence: TGTGCCAGCAGGTACAGCTTTGAGGGAGTCCTTGGGACAGATACGCAGTATTTT.

There are a few counts of this clonotype. The chain uses TRBV14 and TRBJ2-5; D is possibly TRBD1 (6 bases). Germline CDR1 reads SGHDN; CDR2 reads FVKESK. V was shortened by 2 bases and J by 3 bases, with 19 bases between the two germline ends. The CDR3 is 17 amino acids. This CDR3 reads CASSQRPTGFREETQYF. The CDR3, as DNA: TGTGCCAGCAGCCAACGTCCTACAGGGTTTAGGGAAGAGACCCAGTACTTC.

V usage is TRBV6-2 or TRBV6-3 and J usage is TRBJ2-5; D not certain. Germline V lookup: CDR1 MNHEY, CDR2 SVGEGT. The V and J ends lost 2 bases and 2 bases respectively, with 6 bases between them. The CDR3 sequence is 13 residues long. The CDR3 sequence is CASSYPKQETQYF. In DNA form, the CDR3 reads TGTGCCAGCAGTTACCCGAAACAAGAGACCCAGTACTTC.

The J gene is TRBJ1-2, the V gene TRBV10-2; no reliable D call. Germline CDR1 reads WSHSY; CDR2 reads SAAADI. Trimming removed 2 bases at V and 3 bases at J, with 10 bases between. The CDR3 extends over 14 amino acids. The CDR3 reads CASSEAERDYGYTF. CDR3 DNA: TGCGCCAGCAGTGAGGCGGAAAGGGACTATGGCTACACCTTC.

There are a few counts of this clonotype. The chain uses TRBV14 and TRBJ2-3, with D uncertain. V was cut by 3 bases and J by 3 bases, with 7 bases left in between. The CDR3 length is 13 residues. Germline V gene lookup returns CDR1 SGHDN and CDR2 FVKESK. CDR3 loop: CASSHWGTDTQYF. The CDR3 coding sequence is TGTGCCAGCAGCCACTGGGGAACAGATACGCAGTATTTT. Full variable domain (rest looked up from reference TRBV14 and TRBJ2-3): EAGVTQFPSHSVIEKGQTVTLRCDPISGHDNLYWYRRVMGKEIKFLLHFVKESKQDESGMPNNRFLAERTGGTYSTLKVQPAELEDSGVYFCASSHWGTDTQYFGPGTRLTVL.